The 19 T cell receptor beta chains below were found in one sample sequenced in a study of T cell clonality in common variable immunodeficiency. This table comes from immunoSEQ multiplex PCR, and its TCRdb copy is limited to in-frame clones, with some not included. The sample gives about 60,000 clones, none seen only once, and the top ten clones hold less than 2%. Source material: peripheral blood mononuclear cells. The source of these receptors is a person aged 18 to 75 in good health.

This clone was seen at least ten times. This CDR3 is CAFSQGDFQPQHF. The CDR3 DNA, read in part, is TGTGCTTTCTCCCAGGGGGATTTTCAGCCC. This rearrangement joins TRBV30 to TRBJ1-5, with 7 bases that match TRBD1. The observed sequence ends 3 residues before the CDR3 terminus, with the missing tail filled in from the germline J gene. Germline CDR1 is GTSNPN and CDR2 is SVGIG (reference sequence). The CDR3 has 13 amino acids.

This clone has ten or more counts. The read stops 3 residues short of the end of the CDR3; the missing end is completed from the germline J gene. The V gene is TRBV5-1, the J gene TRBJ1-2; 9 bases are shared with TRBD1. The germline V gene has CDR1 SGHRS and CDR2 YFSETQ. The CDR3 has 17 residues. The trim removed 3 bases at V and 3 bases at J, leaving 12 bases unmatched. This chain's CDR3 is CASSSAPGTGLDYGYTF. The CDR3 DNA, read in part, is TGCGCCAGCAGCTCCGCCCCCGGGACAGGGTTGGACTATGGC.

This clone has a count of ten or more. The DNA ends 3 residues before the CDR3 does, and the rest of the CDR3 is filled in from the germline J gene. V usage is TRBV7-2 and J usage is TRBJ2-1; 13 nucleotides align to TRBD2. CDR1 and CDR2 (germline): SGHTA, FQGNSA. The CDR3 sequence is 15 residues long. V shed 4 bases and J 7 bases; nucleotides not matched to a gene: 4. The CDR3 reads CASSSLAGGRNEQFF. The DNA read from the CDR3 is TGTGCCAGCAGCTCACTAGCGGGGGGGCGGAATGAG.

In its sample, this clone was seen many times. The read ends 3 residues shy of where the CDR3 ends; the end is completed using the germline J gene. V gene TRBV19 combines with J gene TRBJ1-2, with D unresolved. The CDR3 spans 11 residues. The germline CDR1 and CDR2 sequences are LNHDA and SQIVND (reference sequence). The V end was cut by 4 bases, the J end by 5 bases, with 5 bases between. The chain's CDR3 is CASSTSYGYTF. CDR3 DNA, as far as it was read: TGTGCCAGTAGTACCAGTTATGGC.

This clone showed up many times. The CDR3 sequence: CSATGLRGDTQYF. The part of the CDR3 DNA that was read is TGCAGTGCAACCGGACTCCGAGGAGATACG. The rearrangement uses TRBV20-1 and TRBJ2-3, with D tentatively TRBD2 (5 bases). The CDR3 is cut off 3 residues early in the read; its end comes from the germline J gene. The germline V gene has CDR1 DFQATT and CDR2 SNEGSKA (reference sequence). CDR3 length equals 13 residues. V lost 6 bases and J lost 5, with 15 bases in between.

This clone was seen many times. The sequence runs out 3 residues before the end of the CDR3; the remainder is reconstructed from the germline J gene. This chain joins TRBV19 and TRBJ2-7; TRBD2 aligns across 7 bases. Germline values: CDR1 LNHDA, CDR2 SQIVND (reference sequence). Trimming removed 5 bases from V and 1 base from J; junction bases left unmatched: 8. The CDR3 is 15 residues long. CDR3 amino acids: CASSWGAGQSYEQYF. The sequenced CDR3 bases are TGTGCCAGTAGTTGGGGAGCGGGGCAGTCCTACGAG.

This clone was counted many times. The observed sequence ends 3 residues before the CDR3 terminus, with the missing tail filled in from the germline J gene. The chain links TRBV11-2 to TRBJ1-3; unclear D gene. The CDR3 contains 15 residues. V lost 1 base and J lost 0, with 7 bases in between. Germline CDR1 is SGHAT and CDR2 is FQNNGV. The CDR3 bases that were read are TGTGCCAGCAGCTTAGGTGCTAACTCTGGAAACACC. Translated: CASSLGANSGNT. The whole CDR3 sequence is CASSLGANSGNTIYF.

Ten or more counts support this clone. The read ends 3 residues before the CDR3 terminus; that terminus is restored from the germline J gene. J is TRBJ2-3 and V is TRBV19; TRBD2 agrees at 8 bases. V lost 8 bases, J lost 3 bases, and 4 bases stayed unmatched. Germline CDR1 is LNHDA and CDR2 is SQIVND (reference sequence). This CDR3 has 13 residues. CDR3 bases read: TGTGCCAGTTCGGGGGGGCTGACAGATACG. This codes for CASSGGLTDT. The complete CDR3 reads CASSGGLTDTQYF.

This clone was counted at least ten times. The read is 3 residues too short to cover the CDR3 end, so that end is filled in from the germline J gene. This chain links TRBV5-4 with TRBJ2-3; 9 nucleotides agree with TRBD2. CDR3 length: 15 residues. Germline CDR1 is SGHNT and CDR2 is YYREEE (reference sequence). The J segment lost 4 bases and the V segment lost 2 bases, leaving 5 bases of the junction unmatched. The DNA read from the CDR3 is TGTGCCAGCAGCTTTGTAGCGGGAGTCCCAGATACG. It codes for CASSFVAGVPDT. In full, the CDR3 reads CASSFVAGVPDTQYF.

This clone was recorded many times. The sequenced CDR3 bases are TGTGCCAGCACAGACAGGTCAATGGACTATGGC. This sequence encodes CASTDRSMDYG. The complete CDR3 reads CASTDRSMDYGYTF. The V and J genes are TRBV7-9 and TRBJ1-2, with a possible D match to TRBD1 (6 bases). Coverage ceases 3 residues before the CDR3 finishes, and the germline J gene fills in the end. Trimming stripped 7 bases from V and 3 bases from J, with 15 bases between. There are 14 residues in the CDR3. Germline CDR1 is SEHNR and CDR2 is FQNEAQ (reference sequence).

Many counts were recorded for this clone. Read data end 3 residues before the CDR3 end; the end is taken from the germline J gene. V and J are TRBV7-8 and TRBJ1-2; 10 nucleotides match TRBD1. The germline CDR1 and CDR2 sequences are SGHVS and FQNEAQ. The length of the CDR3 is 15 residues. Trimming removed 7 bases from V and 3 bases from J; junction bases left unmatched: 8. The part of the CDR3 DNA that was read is TGTGCCAGCACCGAACCGGGACAGGGGTACTATGGC. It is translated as CASTEPGQGYYG. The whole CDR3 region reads CASTEPGQGYYGYTF.

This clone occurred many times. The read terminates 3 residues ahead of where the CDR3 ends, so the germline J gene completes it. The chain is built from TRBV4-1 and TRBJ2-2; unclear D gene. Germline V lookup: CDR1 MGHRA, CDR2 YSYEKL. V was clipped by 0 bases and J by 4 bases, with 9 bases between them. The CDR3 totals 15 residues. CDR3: CASSQDFPSTGELFF. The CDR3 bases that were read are TGCGCCAGCAGCCAAGATTTCCCCAGCACCGGGGAG.

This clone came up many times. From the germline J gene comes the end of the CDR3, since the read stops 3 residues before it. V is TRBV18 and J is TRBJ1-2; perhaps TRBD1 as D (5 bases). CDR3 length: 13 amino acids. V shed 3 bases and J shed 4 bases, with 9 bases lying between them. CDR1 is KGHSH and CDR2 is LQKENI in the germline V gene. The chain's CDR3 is CASSPDGGYGYTF. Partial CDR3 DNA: TGTGCCAGCTCACCGGACGGGGGCTATGGC.

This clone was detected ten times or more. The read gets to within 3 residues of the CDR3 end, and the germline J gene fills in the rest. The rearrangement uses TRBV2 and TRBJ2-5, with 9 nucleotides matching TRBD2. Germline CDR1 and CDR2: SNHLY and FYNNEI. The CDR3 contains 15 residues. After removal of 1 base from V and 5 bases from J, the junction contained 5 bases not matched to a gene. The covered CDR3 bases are TGTGCCAGCAGTGAAGGCCTAGCGGGGTCGGAGACC. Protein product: CASSEGLAGSET. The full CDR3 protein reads CASSEGLAGSETQYF.

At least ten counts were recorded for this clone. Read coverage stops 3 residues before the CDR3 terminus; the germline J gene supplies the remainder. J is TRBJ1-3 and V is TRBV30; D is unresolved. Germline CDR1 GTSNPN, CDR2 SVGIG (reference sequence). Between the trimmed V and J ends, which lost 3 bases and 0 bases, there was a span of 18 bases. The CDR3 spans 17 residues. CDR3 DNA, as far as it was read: TGTGCCTGGAGAAGAGGTCGTCTGATCGACTCTGGAAACACC. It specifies CAWRRGRLIDSGNT. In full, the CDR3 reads CAWRRGRLIDSGNTIYF.

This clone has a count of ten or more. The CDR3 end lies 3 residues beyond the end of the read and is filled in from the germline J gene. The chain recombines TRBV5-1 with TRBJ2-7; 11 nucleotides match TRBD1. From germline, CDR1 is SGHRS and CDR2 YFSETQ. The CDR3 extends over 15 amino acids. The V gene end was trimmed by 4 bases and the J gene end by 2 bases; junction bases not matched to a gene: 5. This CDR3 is CASSPGQGVPYEQYF. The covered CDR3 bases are TGCGCCAGCAGCCCGGGACAGGGGGTTCCCTACGAG.

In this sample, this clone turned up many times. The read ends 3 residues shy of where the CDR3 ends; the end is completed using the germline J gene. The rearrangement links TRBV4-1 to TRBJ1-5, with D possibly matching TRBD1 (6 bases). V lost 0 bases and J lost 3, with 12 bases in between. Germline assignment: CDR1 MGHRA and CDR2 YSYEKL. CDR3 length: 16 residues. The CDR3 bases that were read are TGCGCCAGCAGCCAAGAATGGGGGCTGCACAATCAGCCC. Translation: CASSQEWGLHNQP. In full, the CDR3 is CASSQEWGLHNQPQHF.

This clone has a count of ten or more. The DNA read from the CDR3 is TGTGCCGGCTCCAGACTGAGCTCCTACAATGAG. Translating gives CAGSRLSSYNE. The whole CDR3 protein reads CAGSRLSSYNEQFF. The chain carries TRBV2 and TRBJ2-1; D gene uncertain. Sequencing ends 3 residues short of the CDR3 end; the germline J gene provides the rest. Germline V gene lookup returns CDR1 SNHLY and CDR2 FYNNEI. V lost 11 bases to trimming and J lost 0 bases, with 14 bases between them. The length of the CDR3 is 14 residues.

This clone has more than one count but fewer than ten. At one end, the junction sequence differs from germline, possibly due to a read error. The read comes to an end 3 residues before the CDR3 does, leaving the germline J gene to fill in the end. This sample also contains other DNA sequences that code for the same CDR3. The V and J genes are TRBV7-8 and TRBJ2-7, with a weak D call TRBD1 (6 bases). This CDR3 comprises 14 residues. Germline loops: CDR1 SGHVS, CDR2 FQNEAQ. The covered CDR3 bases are TGTGCCAGTAGCTTGCCGGGACAACCCTACGAG. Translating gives CASSLPGQPYE. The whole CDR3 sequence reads CASSLPGQPYEQYF.